This T cell receptor beta chain comes out of a study of Graves' ophthalmopathy and Graves' hyperthyroidism. Ophthalmopathic donors had moderate-to-severe activity, CAS ≥3 and NOSPECS ≥4, with disease that had lasted under 3 months. The study amplified TCR beta CDR3 regions using RNA transcripts. First-round RT-PCR relied on HTBI primers, and a second-round multiplex PCR came next. One entry per CDR3 protein, called by TCRdb with MiXCR from the multiplex PCR reads. The repertoire holds 360,000 or so distinct CDR3 sequences, with around 17% as singletons. The CDR3 runs 16 residues. Germline CDR1 and CDR2: LGHNA and YNFKEQ. Trimming pared 1 base from V and 0 bases from J, leaving 12 bases between. This clonotype was counted ten times or more.

The sequenced sample consisted of peripheral blood. The sequence was obtained from a woman under 30 with Graves' ophthalmopathy. This sequence joins TRBV4-2 and TRBJ1-1; D is unclear. The CDR3 loop reads CASSQGLSGMNTEAFF. The CDR3 DNA is TGTGCCAGCAGCCAAGGTCTTTCCGGGATGAACACTGAAGCTTTCTTT.